The rows below give T cell receptor beta chains drawn from one sample of a study of Ad26.COV2.S vaccination and SARS-CoV-2 variants. Sequencing was performed with immunoSEQ multiplex PCR; in TCRdb, only in-frame clones are kept and a portion is missing. The sample includes 430,000 or so clones, roughly 89% seen only once; the top ten take 2.5%. The sample was peripheral blood, taken in a trial of Ad26.COV2.S vaccine versus placebo. These receptors all come from a person between 18 and 59 years old who received the Ad26.COV2.S COVID-19 vaccine or a placebo. The CDR3 runs from the conserved cysteine through the conserved F or W. The order of the fields is CDR3 DNA, CDR3 protein, J gene, D gene, clone size, V gene. The D gene is left open where the match is weak. Only part of the rows carry a size: once, few, many, or a class if the clone is expanded.

DNA: TGTGCCAGCAGCCCCTCTGGACTAGCGGGAGAGAGTGAGCAGTTCTTC; CDR3: CASSPSGLAGESEQFF; J: TRBJ2-1; D: TRBD2; size: -; V: TRBV7-3
DNA: TGTGCCAGCAGCTTGGCGGCTAACTATGGCTACACCTTC; CDR3: CASSLAANYGYTF; J: TRBJ1-2; D: -; size: once; V: TRBV5-6
DNA: TGCGCCAGCAGCACCGGGACTGGCCAATCCAATGAGCAGTTCTTC; CDR3: CASSTGTGQSNEQFF; J: TRBJ2-1; D: -; size: -; V: TRBV5-1
DNA: TGTGCCAGCACCCAAATGAGGGCGGGGCTAAAAGAGACCCAGTACTTC; CDR3: CASTQMRAGLKETQYF; J: TRBJ2-5; D: -; size: -; V: TRBV7-2
DNA: TGTGCCAGCAGCTTCCGGGACGGAGATGAAAAACTGTTTTTT; CDR3: CASSFRDGDEKLFF; J: TRBJ1-4; D: -; size: -; V: TRBV11-3
DNA: TGCGCCAGCACCAAACTTGGGCTTAATGAAAAACTGTTTTTT; CDR3: CASTKLGLNEKLFF; J: TRBJ1-4; D: -; size: -; V: TRBV4-1
DNA: TGTGCCAGCTCACCACCCGGACAGGGGGCTTATGGCTACACCTTC; CDR3: CASSPPGQGAYGYTF; J: TRBJ1-2; D: TRBD1; size: -; V: TRBV18
DNA: TGTGCCAGCAGACTAGGACAGGGGACAGATACGCAGTATTTT; CDR3: CASRLGQGTDTQYF; J: TRBJ2-3; D: TRBD1; size: once; V: TRBV7-3
DNA: TGTGCCAGCAGCGAGAGGAGGGCCGAGACCCAGTACTTC; CDR3: CASSERRAETQYF; J: TRBJ2-5; D: -; size: -; V: TRBV2
DNA: TGTGCCAGCTCACCACTGATTCAGCACAATGAGCAGTTCTTC; CDR3: CASSPLIQHNEQFF; J: TRBJ2-1; D: -; size: once; V: TRBV18
DNA: TGTGCCAGCAGCCAAGCCGGGCGGGGGGAAGCTTTCTTT; CDR3: CASSQAGRGEAFF; J: TRBJ1-1; D: -; size: -; V: TRBV4-2
DNA: TGTGCCAGCAGTATAGGACTAGCTTTCACAGATACGCAGTATTTT; CDR3: CASSIGLAFTDTQYF; J: TRBJ2-3; D: TRBD2; size: -; V: TRBV10-3
DNA: TGTGCCAGCAGTCGTACCCCGGGCGGCACTGAAGCTTTCTTT; CDR3: CASSRTPGGTEAFF; J: TRBJ1-1; D: -; size: -; V: TRBV6-2/TRBV6-3
DNA: TGTGCCAGCAGCGTAGACGGGAATCAGCCCCAGCATTTT; CDR3: CASSVDGNQPQHF; J: TRBJ1-5; D: -; size: -; V: TRBV9
DNA: TGTGCCAGCACCTTGTGGGCGGCAGAGACCCAGTACTTC; CDR3: CASTLWAAETQYF; J: TRBJ2-5; D: -; size: -; V: TRBV11-1
DNA: TGTGCCACCAGCAGAGACTGGACAGGAACCACCGGGGAGCTGTTTTTT; CDR3: CATSRDWTGTTGELFF; J: TRBJ2-2; D: TRBD1; size: -; V: TRBV15
DNA: TGTGCCATCAGGGACAGAAACTATGGCTACACCTTC; CDR3: CAIRDRNYGYTF; J: TRBJ1-2; D: -; size: once; V: TRBV10-3
DNA: TGTGCCAGCAGCTTATTGACACCAAATGAAAAACTGTTTTTT; CDR3: CASSLLTPNEKLFF; J: TRBJ1-4; D: -; size: -; V: TRBV7-2
DNA: TGCGCCAGCCGCCGGGATTTGGAGACCGGGGAGCTGTTTTTT; CDR3: CASRRDLETGELFF; J: TRBJ2-2; D: -; size: -; V: TRBV5-1
DNA: TGTGCCAGCAGTGACCGGGTGGGATCACCCCTCCACTTT; CDR3: CASSDRVGSPLHF; J: TRBJ1-6; D: -; size: many; V: TRBV6-4
DNA: TGTGCCAGCAGTACCTGGTGGGGGAACTATAATTCACCCCTCCACTTT; CDR3: CASSTWWGNYNSPLHF; J: TRBJ1-6; D: -; size: -; V: TRBV28
DNA: TGTGCCAGCAGCGAGAACTATGGCTACACCTTC; CDR3: CASSENYGYTF; J: TRBJ1-2; D: -; size: -; V: TRBV11-2
DNA: TGTGCCAGCAGCTTAACTCGGTCAGATACGCAGTATTTT; CDR3: CASSLTRSDTQYF; J: TRBJ2-3; D: -; size: -; V: TRBV7-2
DNA: TGTGCCAGCAGTTACCGGGGGGCGACTGAAGCTTTCTTT; CDR3: CASSYRGATEAFF; J: TRBJ1-1; D: -; size: -; V: TRBV6-2/TRBV6-3
DNA: TGCGCCAGCAGCTTGGATCGGGGGGCCTGGAATGAGCAGTTCTTC; CDR3: CASSLDRGAWNEQFF; J: TRBJ2-1; D: -; size: -; V: TRBV5-1
DNA: TGTGCCAGCAGCCAAGATTCGGGGTTTGTAGCGGACAGCTCCTACAATGAGCAGTTCTTC; CDR3: CASSQDSGFVADSSYNEQFF; J: TRBJ2-1; D: -; size: -; V: TRBV4-2
DNA: TGTGCCAGCAGCTCAGCCCGGCGGGTAGGCTACGAGCAGTACTTC; CDR3: CASSSARRVGYEQYF; J: TRBJ2-7; D: -; size: -; V: TRBV6-5
DNA: TGCGCCAGCAGCCAAGATCCGCCGTTGGCGGAAGCTAATGAAAAACTGTTTTTT; CDR3: CASSQDPPLAEANEKLFF; J: TRBJ1-4; D: -; size: -; V: TRBV4-3
DNA: TGTGCCAGCTCACCACCATGGGGTCGCGGCACTGAAGCTTTCTTT; CDR3: CASSPPWGRGTEAFF; J: TRBJ1-1; D: -; size: -; V: TRBV18
DNA: TGCGCCAGCAGCCAATACTCCGGGACCGAAGCTTTCTTT; CDR3: CASSQYSGTEAFF; J: TRBJ1-1; D: -; size: -; V: TRBV4-3
DNA: TGTGCCTGGGGAGGAGGATTTGCTTATAGCAATCAGCCCCAGCATTTT; CDR3: CAWGGGFAYSNQPQHF; J: TRBJ1-5; D: -; size: -; V: TRBV19
DNA: TGCGCCAGCAGCGCCGGACAGGGGGCGACCGGGGAGCTGTTTTTT; CDR3: CASSAGQGATGELFF; J: TRBJ2-2; D: TRBD1; size: -; V: TRBV5-1
DNA: TGCGCCAGCAGCCAGGCAATGTCTACTCAGTTCTTC; CDR3: CASSQAMSTQFF; J: TRBJ2-1; D: -; size: -; V: TRBV5-1
DNA: TGTGCCAGCAGTGAAGCTCCCTTTAGGCCCTTTGGCGGGGAGCTGTTTTTT; CDR3: CASSEAPFRPFGGELFF; J: TRBJ2-2; D: -; size: -; V: TRBV6-1
DNA: TGCGCCAGCAGCCAAGATACCGGTGTTACTGAAGCTTTCTTT; CDR3: CASSQDTGVTEAFF; J: TRBJ1-1; D: -; size: -; V: TRBV4-3
DNA: TGTGCCAGCAGTTTGGGACCACCGAGGGGGAATGAGCAGTTCTTC; CDR3: CASSLGPPRGNEQFF; J: TRBJ2-1; D: -; size: -; V: TRBV28
DNA: TGCGCCAGCAGCTTGGGTGACTACAATGAGCAGTTCTTC; CDR3: CASSLGDYNEQFF; J: TRBJ2-1; D: -; size: -; V: TRBV5-1
DNA: TGTGCCAGCAGCACACGACAGGGGGCAGATGGCTACACCTTC; CDR3: CASSTRQGADGYTF; J: TRBJ1-2; D: TRBD1; size: -; V: TRBV9
DNA: TGTGCCAGCAGCCCCGACGGCAACTATGGCTACACCTTC; CDR3: CASSPDGNYGYTF; J: TRBJ1-2; D: -; size: -; V: TRBV5-4
DNA: TGTGCCAGCAGCTTCCCGGGACAGGGATATGGCTACACCTTC; CDR3: CASSFPGQGYGYTF; J: TRBJ1-2; D: TRBD1; size: -; V: TRBV5-6
DNA: TGCGCCAGCAGCTCACAGGGATCTGAAGCTTTCTTT; CDR3: CASSSQGSEAFF; J: TRBJ1-1; D: -; size: once; V: TRBV5-1
DNA: TGTGCCAGCAGCACGGGAGTGAGGACCGGGGAGCTGTTTTTT; CDR3: CASSTGVRTGELFF; J: TRBJ2-2; D: -; size: -; V: TRBV11-2
DNA: TGTGCCAGCAGAAATGACAGGGGGATGAGGAACATTCAGTACTTC; CDR3: CASRNDRGMRNIQYF; J: TRBJ2-4; D: TRBD1; size: once; V: TRBV5-7
DNA: TGTGCCACCAGTGACTTAACAGGGGGCGGTGGCTACACCTTC; CDR3: CATSDLTGGGGYTF; J: TRBJ1-2; D: TRBD1; size: -; V: TRBV24-1
DNA: TGTGCCAGCAGGGGTACAGGGAATCAGCCCCAGCATTTT; CDR3: CASRGTGNQPQHF; J: TRBJ1-5; D: -; size: -; V: TRBV2
DNA: TGTGCCAGCAGCCCACTTCGACTAGCGGGGGGGATCACAGATACGCAGTATTTT; CDR3: CASSPLRLAGGITDTQYF; J: TRBJ2-3; D: TRBD2; size: -; V: TRBV13
DNA: TGCGCCAGCAGCCGTGAGGGGATCAACTATGGCTACACCTTC; CDR3: CASSREGINYGYTF; J: TRBJ1-2; D: -; size: -; V: TRBV5-1
DNA: TGCAGCACAAACACAGATACGCAGTATTTT; CDR3: CSTNTDTQYF; J: TRBJ2-3; D: -; size: -; V: TRBV29-1
DNA: TGTGCCAGCAGCCAAGATCGCTATAGCGGGAGAAACACCGGGGAGCTGTTTTTT; CDR3: CASSQDRYSGRNTGELFF; J: TRBJ2-2; D: TRBD2; size: once; V: TRBV4-2
DNA: TGTGCCAGCTCACCTGAGGGACAGGGCAGTGGCTACACCTTC; CDR3: CASSPEGQGSGYTF; J: TRBJ1-2; D: TRBD1; size: -; V: TRBV18
DNA: TGTGCCAGTAGTATTACGGGGGACAGCCTTGAAGCTTTCTTT; CDR3: CASSITGDSLEAFF; J: TRBJ1-1; D: TRBD1; size: -; V: TRBV19
DNA: TGCGCCAGCAGCCAAGAGACTGAGAATCAGCCCCAGCATTTT; CDR3: CASSQETENQPQHF; J: TRBJ1-5; D: -; size: -; V: TRBV4-1
DNA: TGTGCCAGCAGTTTATCTGTAGCGGGGGCTACCGGGGAGACCCAGTACTTC; CDR3: CASSLSVAGATGETQYF; J: TRBJ2-5; D: TRBD2; size: -; V: TRBV27
DNA: TGTGCCAGCAGCAACCGACGGGTTGGTGGTGGCTACACCTTC; CDR3: CASSNRRVGGGYTF; J: TRBJ1-2; D: -; size: -; V: TRBV6-6
DNA: TGTGCCAGCGCGGCAGGGGCGCGCTTACCCCTCCACTTT; CDR3: CASAAGARLPLHF; J: TRBJ1-6; D: -; size: -; V: TRBV6-5
DNA: TGCGCCAGCAGCCAAGAACCGCGCCACCCTGAAGCTTTCTTT; CDR3: CASSQEPRHPEAFF; J: TRBJ1-1; D: -; size: -; V: TRBV4-1
DNA: TGTGCCAGCAGCTTAGCGCTAGCGGGACTCCAAGAGACCCAGTACTTC; CDR3: CASSLALAGLQETQYF; J: TRBJ2-5; D: TRBD2; size: -; V: TRBV7-6
DNA: TGTGCCAGCAGTGTTGAGGGATTGGAGACCCAGTACTTC; CDR3: CASSVEGLETQYF; J: TRBJ2-5; D: -; size: -; V: TRBV2
DNA: TGCGCCAGCAGCCAAGGGGACAGGGGACCCTATGGCTACACCTTC; CDR3: CASSQGDRGPYGYTF; J: TRBJ1-2; D: TRBD1; size: -; V: TRBV4-3